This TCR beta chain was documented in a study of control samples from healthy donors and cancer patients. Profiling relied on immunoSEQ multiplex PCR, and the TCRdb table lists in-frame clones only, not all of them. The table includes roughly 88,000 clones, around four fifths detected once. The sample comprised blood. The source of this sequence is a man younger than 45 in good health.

The CDR3: CASSASGIETQYF. In nucleotides, the CDR3 is TGTGCCAGCAGCGCCTCAGGGATAGAGACCCAGTACTTC. The V and J genes are TRBV7-9 and TRBJ2-5, with D possibly matching TRBD1 (5 bases). The germline gives CDR1 SEHNR, CDR2 FQNEAQ (reference sequence). Trimming removed 5 bases from V and 4 bases from J, with 11 bases in between. The CDR3 extends over 13 amino acids.